The rows below give T cell receptor beta chains drawn from one sample of a study of CD8 T cells in Susac syndrome. TCRdb ran MiXCR on the immunoSEQ multiplex PCR reads and lists one entry per CDR3 protein. The repertoire holds about 190,000 distinct CDR3 sequences, with around 95% as singletons. The specimen was CD8+ T cells from PBMCs. The receptors here all came from a human donor with Susac syndrome. Both conserved end residues are part of each CDR3. The order of the fields is D gene, clone size, J gene, V gene, CDR3 DNA, CDR3 protein. D genes are given only for firm matches. Clone size is stated in some rows and not others, as once, few, many or a class when expanded.

- - TRBJ2-1 TRBV3-1 TGTGCCAGCAGCCCCTCCCGACAGACCCTAGGGAATGAGCAGTTCTTC CASSPSRQTLGNEQFF
- - TRBJ1-2 TRBV10-3 TGTGCCATCAGTGAGTCAAACCCAACCTATGGCTACACCTTC CAISESNPTYGYTF
- - TRBJ1-2 TRBV29-1 TGCAGCGTTGAAGATTGGGACACGGGCTATGGCTACACCTTC CSVEDWDTGYGYTF
TRBD2 - TRBJ2-7 TRBV12-3/TRBV12-4 TGTGCCAGCAGTCCCCCCGGGACTAAATTATGGGAGCAGTACTTC CASSPPGTKLWEQYF
- - TRBJ2-1 TRBV6-2/TRBV6-3 TGTGCCAGCAGTCTATGGACAGTGGACAATGAGCAGTTCTTC CASSLWTVDNEQFF
TRBD2 - TRBJ2-1 TRBV5-4 TGTGCCAGCAGCTACCCAACCCTAGCGGGAGGGCCTCTAAACAATGAGCAGTTCTTC CASSYPTLAGGPLNNEQFF
- once TRBJ1-1 TRBV24-1 TGTGCCACCAGTGACGGCAACGGGTTTGTTTTCTTT CATSDGNGFVFF
- - TRBJ2-3 TRBV5-4 TGTGCCAGCAGCTTGAGCGTCCCAGATACGCAGTATTTT CASSLSVPDTQYF
TRBD1 - TRBJ1-5 TRBV12-5 TGTGCTAGTGGTTTGGCCGGGACAGGGGGCAATCAGCCCCAGCATTTT CASGLAGTGGNQPQHF
- - TRBJ2-7 TRBV13 TGTGCCAGCAGCTTGAGTGTTTCGCCCACCTACGAGCAGTACTTC CASSLSVSPTYEQYF
TRBD2 - TRBJ2-1 TRBV7-8 TGTGCCAGCAGCGTAGCGGGAGATGGAAATGAGCAGTTCTTC CASSVAGDGNEQFF
- - TRBJ1-2 TRBV21-1 TGTGCCAGCAGCCCCTTCGGCCGCTACACCTTC CASSPFGRYTF
- - TRBJ1-1 TRBV5-1 TGCGCCAGCAGCCCGGGACTCCAAGAGGCTTTCTTT CASSPGLQEAFF
TRBD1 - TRBJ2-7 TRBV7-9 TGTGCCAGCAGCCGGACAGGACCCTACGAGCAGTACTTC CASSRTGPYEQYF
TRBD1 once TRBJ2-7 TRBV28 TGTGCCAGCAGTTTTGGGACAGTCCTCTACGAGCAGTACTTC CASSFGTVLYEQYF
TRBD1 - TRBJ2-3 TRBV7-8 TGTGCCAGCAGCTTAGCGGCAGGGGGCCCCACAGATACGCAGTATTTT CASSLAAGGPTDTQYF
- - TRBJ2-1 TRBV30 TGTGCCTGGATCGATGGTGAAGGACGGTACTACAATGAGCAGTTCTTC CAWIDGEGRYYNEQFF
- - TRBJ2-7 TRBV2 TGTGCCAGCAGCCCGAGTGTACCCTACGAGCAGTACTTC CASSPSVPYEQYF
- - TRBJ2-2 TRBV5-4 TGTGCCAGCAGCTTGGGTAGGGAGACCACCGGGGAGCTGTTTTTT CASSLGRETTGELFF
TRBD1 - TRBJ2-1 TRBV5-4 TGTGCCAGCAGATCAGGACAGGGGAGCTCCTACAATGAGCAGTTCTTC CASRSGQGSSYNEQFF
TRBD2 once TRBJ2-3 TRBV9 TGTGCCAGCAGCGTAGAGTTAGCGGGAGAGGGCGATACGCAGTATTTT CASSVELAGEGDTQYF
TRBD2 - TRBJ2-1 TRBV9 TGTGCCAGCAGCCTTGCCCTAGCGGGAGCAGGGAATGAGCAGTTCTTC CASSLALAGAGNEQFF
- - TRBJ1-1 TRBV7-9 TGTGCCAGCAGCTTAGGTCTGGGTCCCACTGAAGCTTTCTTT CASSLGLGPTEAFF
TRBD1 - TRBJ1-1 TRBV4-1 TGCGCCAGCAGCCCCGACGGACAGGGTAACACTGAAGCTTTCTTT CASSPDGQGNTEAFF
TRBD2 - TRBJ2-3 TRBV20-1 TGCAGTGCTAGGCACCCCGTTGGGCTAGCGGGAGGGTATACAGATACGCAGTATTTT CSARHPVGLAGGYTDTQYF
TRBD1 once TRBJ2-7 TRBV10-3 TGTGCCATCGGCCCGGGACAGGACCTCTCCTACGAGCAGTACTTC CAIGPGQDLSYEQYF
- once TRBJ1-1 TRBV5-1 TGCGCCAGCAGCTTGGTAGGGTTGAACACTGAAGCTTTCTTT CASSLVGLNTEAFF
- - TRBJ2-7 TRBV6-5 TGTGCCAGCAGTCCCAGAGGATCCTATGAGCAGTACTTC CASSPRGSYEQYF
TRBD2 - TRBJ2-3 TRBV20-1 TGCAGTGCTAGAGCCGGGACACTCGGGACTAGCGGAGGGACAGATACGCAGTATTTT CSARAGTLGTSGGTDTQYF